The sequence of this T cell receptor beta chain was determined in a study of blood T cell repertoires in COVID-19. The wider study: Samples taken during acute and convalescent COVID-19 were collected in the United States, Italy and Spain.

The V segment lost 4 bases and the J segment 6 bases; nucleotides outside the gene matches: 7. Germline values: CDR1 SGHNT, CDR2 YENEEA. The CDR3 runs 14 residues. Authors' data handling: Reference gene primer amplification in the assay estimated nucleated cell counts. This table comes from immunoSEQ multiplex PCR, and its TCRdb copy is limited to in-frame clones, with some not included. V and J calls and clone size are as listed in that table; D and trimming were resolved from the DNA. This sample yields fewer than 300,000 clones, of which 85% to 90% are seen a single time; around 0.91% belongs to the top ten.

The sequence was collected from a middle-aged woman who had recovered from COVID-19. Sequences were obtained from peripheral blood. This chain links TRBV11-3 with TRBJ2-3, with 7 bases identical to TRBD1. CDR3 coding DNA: TGTGCCAGCAGCTCACAGGGGCGTCGGGATACGCAGTATTTT. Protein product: CASSSQGRRDTQYF. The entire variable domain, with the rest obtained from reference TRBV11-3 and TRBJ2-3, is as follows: EAGVVQSPRYKIIEKKQPVAFWCNPISGHNTLYWYLQNLGQGPELLIRYENEEAVDDSQLPKDRFSAERLKGVDSTLKIQPAELGDSAVYLCASSSQGRRDTQYFGPGTRLTVL.